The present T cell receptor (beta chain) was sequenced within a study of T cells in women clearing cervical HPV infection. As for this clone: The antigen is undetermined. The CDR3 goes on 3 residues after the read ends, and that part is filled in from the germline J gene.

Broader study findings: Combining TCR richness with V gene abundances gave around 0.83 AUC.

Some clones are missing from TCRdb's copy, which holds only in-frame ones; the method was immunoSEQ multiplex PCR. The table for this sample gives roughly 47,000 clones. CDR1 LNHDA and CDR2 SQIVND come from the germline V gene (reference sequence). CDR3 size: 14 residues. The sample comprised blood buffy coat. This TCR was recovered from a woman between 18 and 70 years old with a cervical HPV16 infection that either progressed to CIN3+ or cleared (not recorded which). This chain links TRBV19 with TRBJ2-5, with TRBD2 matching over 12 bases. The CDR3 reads CASSPTSGRDTQYF. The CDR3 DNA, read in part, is TGTGCCAGTAGCCCGACTAGCGGGAGAGATACC. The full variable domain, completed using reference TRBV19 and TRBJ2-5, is DGGITQSPKYLFRKEGQNVTLSCEQNLNHDAMYWYRQDPGQGLRLIYYSQIVNDFQKGDIAEGYSVSREKKESFPLTVTSAQKNPTAFYLCASSPTSGRDTQYFGPGTRLLVL.